Here is one T cell receptor (beta chain) with its context. No antigen is known for it. Researchers ran the PCR with 60 Vbeta and 13 Jbeta primers. Sequenced by immunoSEQ multiplex PCR; TCRdb stores in-frame clones only, minus some. This sample has hundreds of thousands of clones, with around four fifths found just once. The data stem from a study of cytomegalovirus exposure and HLA in healthy donors. The study's findings and limits: Researchers counted around 170 TCR beta chains as cytomegalovirus-associated.

The CDR3 is 13 amino acids. Germline loops: CDR1 SGHRS, CDR2 YFSETQ. V gave up 2 bases and J gave up 2 bases, with 7 bases separating them. The TCR was taken from a male donor in good health and CMV-seronegative. This chain connects TRBV5-1 to TRBJ2-5; the D gene is possibly TRBD1 (5 bases). Sequencing was carried out using PBMCs. CDR3 nucleotides: TGCGCCAGCAGCTTCGACAGTCAAGAGACCCAGTACTTC. This encodes CASSFDSQETQYF.